This is a list of T cell receptor beta chains from one sample in a study of cytotoxic CD8 clonotypes in ibrutinib-treated CLL. TCRdb's copy holds only in-frame clones and misses some; the assay was immunoSEQ multiplex PCR. The profile covers roughly 23,000 clones, with approximately 74% appearing a single time and approximately 24% taken by the ten largest. The material sequenced was PBMCs, taken before ibrutinib treatment. Source of these receptors: a human donor with chronic lymphocytic leukemia. CDR3s include the opening cysteine and the closing phenylalanine or tryptophan. A D gene is named only where the DNA matches it firmly. Rows give clone size only sometimes, using once, few, many, or a class for an expanded clone.

-	-	TRBV18	TRBJ2-7	TGTGCCAGCTCACCAACTCGGGGAGCCTACGAGCAGTACTTC	CASSPTRGAYEQYF
few	-	TRBV6-1	TRBJ1-5	TGTGCCAGCAGTGGCAGTATTCCTCTTAGCAATCAGCCCCAGCATTTT	CASSGSIPLSNQPQHF
-	-	TRBV27	TRBJ2-7	TGTGCCAGCAGGGAGGGTAGTAGGTACGAGCAGTACTTC	CASREGSRYEQYF
-	-	TRBV6-6	TRBJ2-2	TGTGCCAGCAGCACGGGAGTTGGGGGGTGGACCGGGGAGCTGTTTTTT	CASSTGVGGWTGELFF
once	-	TRBV7-2	TRBJ2-4	TGTGCCAGCAGCTCCTCCCCACTAGCCAAAAACATTCAGTACTTC	CASSSSPLAKNIQYF
-	-	TRBV6-1	TRBJ2-5	TGTGCCAGCAGTTACGGGGAGACCCAGTACTTC	CASSYGETQYF
-	TRBD2	TRBV28	TRBJ2-1	TGTGCCACCGGACTAGCGGGATCCTACAATGAGCAGTTCTTC	CATGLAGSYNEQFF
once	-	TRBV10-1	TRBJ2-1	TGCGCCAGCAGTTCCGAGATTTTGGGTGAGCAGTTCTTC	CASSSEILGEQFF
-	-	TRBV25-1	TRBJ2-3	TGTGCCAGCAGTGAAGTGGGCCCAGATACGCAGTATTTT	CASSEVGPDTQYF
-	TRBD1	TRBV7-2	TRBJ2-7	TGTGCCAGCAGCTTTGAATCCGGGACAGGGTACTACGAGCAGTACTTC	CASSFESGTGYYEQYF
-	-	TRBV6-5	TRBJ1-4	TGTGCCAGCAAGGAGTCCGGGCTCGGTGAAAAACTGTTTTTT	CASKESGLGEKLFF
-	-	TRBV5-1	TRBJ2-2	TGCGCCAGCAGCTTGATAGGGAGTGGAACCGGGGAGCTGTTTTTT	CASSLIGSGTGELFF
once	-	TRBV6-1	TRBJ2-7	TGTGCCAGCATAAACCAACAGGGACCCTACGAGCAGTACTTC	CASINQQGPYEQYF
-	-	TRBV2	TRBJ2-6	TGTGCCAGCAGTCCCCCCACAGGTACTGGGGCCAACGTCCTGACTTTC	CASSPPTGTGANVLTF
-	TRBD2	TRBV20-1	TRBJ2-7	TGCAGTGCTCGGGGGGGGTACGAGCAGTACTTC	CSARGGYEQYF
-	TRBD2	TRBV29-1	TRBJ2-2	TGCAGCGCCAAGCCGAGCGGGAGTCGTGGAACCGGGGAGCTGTTTTTT	CSAKPSGSRGTGELFF
-	-	TRBV5-1	TRBJ2-3	TGCGCCAGCAGCTTGTCGGGCAGACCCACAGATACGCAGTATTTT	CASSLSGRPTDTQYF
-	TRBD2	TRBV6-1	TRBJ2-5	TGTGCCAGCAGTGAAAATACTCTAGCGGGAGTGTTAACCCAGTACTTC	CASSENTLAGVLTQYF
-	-	TRBV5-1	TRBJ2-3	TGCGCCAGCAGCTTGGGTGCTAGCACAGATACGCAGTATTTT	CASSLGASTDTQYF
-	TRBD2	TRBV7-2	TRBJ2-7	TGTGCCAGCAGCCTGGGGACTAGCGGGAGCTACGAGCAGTACTTC	CASSLGTSGSYEQYF
-	-	TRBV10-3	TRBJ1-1	TGTGCCGCTCGGAGCGGGGGGGGCACTGAAGCTTTCTTT	CAARSGGGTEAFF
-	-	TRBV7-9	TRBJ1-4	TGTGCCAGCAGCTTCCTCACCGGAGAGAAGGAAAAACTGTTTTTT	CASSFLTGEKEKLFF
once	-	TRBV7-9	TRBJ2-1	TGTGCCAGCAGCTTAGTTCCTAGCAGTGATGAGCAGTTCTTC	CASSLVPSSDEQFF
-	TRBD2	TRBV5-6	TRBJ2-2	TGTGCCAGCAGCTTGAGGACTAGCGGGACCCTCGGCGGGGAGCTGTTTTTT	CASSLRTSGTLGGELFF
-	-	TRBV7-2	TRBJ2-5	TGTGCCAGCAGCATACAGGGGGGGAGGGAGACCCAGTACTTC	CASSIQGGRETQYF
-	TRBD1	TRBV19	TRBJ2-7	TGTGCCAGTAGTCAACCGGGACAGGGGCACGAGCAGTACTTC	CASSQPGQGHEQYF
-	TRBD1	TRBV5-4	TRBJ2-2	TGTGCCAGCAGCCCCGGACAGGGCTTAAAAACCGGGGAGCTGTTTTTT	CASSPGQGLKTGELFF
-	-	TRBV28	TRBJ1-5	TGTGCCAGCAGTCCACTCTCTTGGGGGGCAAATCAGCCCCAGCATTTT	CASSPLSWGANQPQHF
-	TRBD2	TRBV28	TRBJ2-7	TGTGCCAGCAGGACTCTTCGCGCGGGAGGGCCCGTGACCTACGAGCAGTACTTC	CASRTLRAGGPVTYEQYF
-	TRBD1	TRBV5-1	TRBJ2-5	TGCGCCAGCAGCTCCAGGGACAGGGGGGAGACCCAGTACTTC	CASSSRDRGETQYF
few	-	TRBV29-1	TRBJ2-1	TGCAGCTTTAGGACAGAGAACAATGAGCAGTTCTTC	CSFRTENNEQFF
-	-	TRBV27	TRBJ1-6	TGTGCCAGCAGTTTTCCGGGGAATTCACCCCTCCACTTT	CASSFPGNSPLHF
-	TRBD2	TRBV28	TRBJ2-7	TGTGCCAGCAGTTCAATGGGACTAGTGAGGGCCTACGAGCAGTACTTC	CASSSMGLVRAYEQYF
-	TRBD1	TRBV27	TRBJ2-5	TGTGCCAGCAGTACCCCCGGGACAGGTCAAGAGACCCAGTACTTC	CASSTPGTGQETQYF